A single T cell receptor (beta chain) is shown here with its context. Libraries were prepared by immunoSEQ multiplex PCR; TCRdb keeps only in-frame clonotypes and omits some of them. Of approximately 72,000 clones detected, about 90% appear once; the ten largest clones hold 1.5% to 2%. The entry originates in a study of T cell changes during pregnancy in multiple sclerosis. The source of this sequence is a female donor in good health, enrolled as a control in a pregnancy study. The specimen was peripheral blood, collected in the first trimester of pregnancy.

DNA for the CDR3: TGTGCCAGCAGCCCCTTCGGTCCCCAAGAGACCCAGTACTTC. Its protein is CASSPFGPQETQYF. V usage is TRBV5-4 and J usage is TRBJ2-5, with D unresolved. This CDR3 is 14 amino acids long. CDR1 and CDR2 from the germline V gene are SGHNT and YYREEE (reference sequence). Trimming removed 4 bases from V and 1 base from J, with 11 bases in between.